The rows below give T cell receptor beta chains drawn from one sample of a study of cytomegalovirus exposure and HLA in healthy donors. Generated by immunoSEQ multiplex PCR, the TCRdb table keeps only in-frame clones and is missing some. This sample carries some 150,000 clones, around four fifths of them seen once, and the ten largest clones take roughly 1.3%. The material sequenced was PBMCs. These receptor sequences come from a woman aged 45-60 years in good health and CMV-seronegative. Both conserved end residues are part of each CDR3. The order of the fields is clone size, V gene, D gene, CDR3 length, J gene, CDR3 DNA, CDR3 protein. The D gene is left open where the match is weak. A clone size is listed for some rows: how often the clone was seen (once, few, many), or a class if it is expanded.

clone size: NA; V gene: TRBV7-2; D gene: NA; CDR3 length: 15; J gene: TRBJ2-2; CDR3 DNA: TGTGCCAGCAGCTTAGAACAGACGAACACCGGGGAGCTGTTTTTT; CDR3 protein: CASSLEQTNTGELFF
clone size: NA; V gene: TRBV11-2; D gene: NA; CDR3 length: 17; J gene: TRBJ2-2; CDR3 DNA: TGTGCCAGCAGTCCAGGGATTACATATATAACCACCGGGGAGCTGTTTTTT; CDR3 protein: CASSPGITYITTGELFF
clone size: once; V gene: TRBV19; D gene: TRBD2; CDR3 length: 16; J gene: TRBJ2-2; CDR3 DNA: TGTGCCAGTAGCACGGGGGGGCAGAGCGTCACCGGGGAGCTGTTTTTT; CDR3 protein: CASSTGGQSVTGELFF
clone size: few; V gene: TRBV9; D gene: NA; CDR3 length: 15; J gene: TRBJ2-7; CDR3 DNA: TGTGCCAGCAGCGTAACGGGGGGCTGGAGTTACGAGCAGTACTTC; CDR3 protein: CASSVTGGWSYEQYF
clone size: NA; V gene: TRBV2; D gene: TRBD2; CDR3 length: 18; J gene: TRBJ2-3; CDR3 DNA: TGTGCCAGCAGGGGCGGGGGGATTCCGATGACTAGCACAGATACGCAGTATTTT; CDR3 protein: CASRGGGIPMTSTDTQYF
clone size: NA; V gene: TRBV19; D gene: TRBD2; CDR3 length: 15; J gene: TRBJ2-7; CDR3 DNA: TGTGCCAGTAGTATGGCTAGCGGGACCTCCTACGAGCAGTACTTC; CDR3 protein: CASSMASGTSYEQYF
clone size: few; V gene: TRBV10-3; D gene: TRBD1; CDR3 length: 14; J gene: TRBJ1-6; CDR3 DNA: TGTGCCATCAGAAGACAGGGGGCTTATTCACCCCTCCACTTT; CDR3 protein: CAIRRQGAYSPLHF
clone size: NA; V gene: TRBV7-6; D gene: TRBD1; CDR3 length: 19; J gene: TRBJ2-1; CDR3 DNA: TGTGCCAGCAGCTTAGCGCTTCCGACCGGGACAGGTAGAAACAATGAGCAGTTCTTC; CDR3 protein: CASSLALPTGTGRNNEQFF
clone size: NA; V gene: TRBV7-2; D gene: TRBD2; CDR3 length: 19; J gene: TRBJ2-1; CDR3 DNA: TGTGCCAGCAGACAGAGGGTGAGCGGGGGGATGAGCTCCTACAATGAGCAGTTCTTC; CDR3 protein: CASRQRVSGGMSSYNEQFF
clone size: NA; V gene: TRBV18; D gene: NA; CDR3 length: 13; J gene: TRBJ1-2; CDR3 DNA: TGTGCCAGCTCAGGGCAGATACTCTATGGCTACACCTTC; CDR3 protein: CASSGQILYGYTF
clone size: once; V gene: TRBV7-2; D gene: NA; CDR3 length: 13; J gene: TRBJ2-7; CDR3 DNA: TGTGCCAGCAGCATACAGCAGTCTTACGAGCAGTACTTC; CDR3 protein: CASSIQQSYEQYF
clone size: NA; V gene: TRBV6-5; D gene: TRBD1; CDR3 length: 16; J gene: TRBJ1-2; CDR3 DNA: TGTGCCAGCAGTTACTCAGGGACAGGCCCGAACTATGGCTACACCTTC; CDR3 protein: CASSYSGTGPNYGYTF
clone size: NA; V gene: TRBV5-6; D gene: NA; CDR3 length: 17; J gene: TRBJ1-2; CDR3 DNA: TGTGCCAGCAGCTTGCTATCCGACAGTCGCACTAACTATGGCTACACCTTC; CDR3 protein: CASSLLSDSRTNYGYTF
clone size: NA; V gene: TRBV29-1; D gene: TRBD1; CDR3 length: 17; J gene: TRBJ1-1; CDR3 DNA: TGCAGCGTCGGCGGGAGACAGGGGGCGGTGGTCAACACTGAAGCTTTCTTT; CDR3 protein: CSVGGRQGAVVNTEAFF
clone size: NA; V gene: TRBV18; D gene: NA; CDR3 length: 15; J gene: TRBJ1-3; CDR3 DNA: TGTGCCAGCTCACCACCGCACCTCAAAGGGGACACCATATATTTT; CDR3 protein: CASSPPHLKGDTIYF
clone size: NA; V gene: TRBV5-1; D gene: NA; CDR3 length: 16; J gene: TRBJ2-1; CDR3 DNA: TGCGCCAGCAGCCAAACCCATGGGGGGTTCAACAATGAGCAGTTCTTC; CDR3 protein: CASSQTHGGFNNEQFF
clone size: few; V gene: TRBV27; D gene: TRBD1; CDR3 length: 14; J gene: TRBJ2-7; CDR3 DNA: TGTGCCAGCAGTGACAGGGAACGATCCTACGAGCAGTACTTC; CDR3 protein: CASSDRERSYEQYF
clone size: NA; V gene: TRBV18; D gene: TRBD2; CDR3 length: 15; J gene: TRBJ2-1; CDR3 DNA: TGTGCCAGCTCACCACCTAGCGGGTATCTCAATGAGCAGTTCTTC; CDR3 protein: CASSPPSGYLNEQFF
clone size: NA; V gene: TRBV28; D gene: NA; CDR3 length: 16; J gene: TRBJ1-3; CDR3 DNA: TGTGCCAGCAGCCTCAGCGGGCCGCGGGCTGGAAACACCATATATTTT; CDR3 protein: CASSLSGPRAGNTIYF
clone size: NA; V gene: TRBV19; D gene: TRBD1; CDR3 length: 17; J gene: TRBJ1-2; CDR3 DNA: TGTGCCAGTAGTACCCTACGACAGGGTTTACAGAACTATGGCTACACCTTC; CDR3 protein: CASSTLRQGLQNYGYTF
clone size: NA; V gene: TRBV4-3; D gene: NA; CDR3 length: 16; J gene: TRBJ1-6; CDR3 DNA: TGCGCCAGCAGCCAAGAATCCGGGACATCTAATTCACCCCTCCACTTT; CDR3 protein: CASSQESGTSNSPLHF
clone size: NA; V gene: TRBV11-2; D gene: NA; CDR3 length: 15; J gene: TRBJ1-2; CDR3 DNA: TGTGCCAGCAGCTTAGATGCCCGGGGGAACTATGGCTACACCTTC; CDR3 protein: CASSLDARGNYGYTF
clone size: NA; V gene: TRBV4-2; D gene: NA; CDR3 length: 13; J gene: TRBJ2-3; CDR3 DNA: TGTGCCAGCAGCCAAGTAGAAACAGATACGCAGTATTTT; CDR3 protein: CASSQVETDTQYF
clone size: NA; V gene: TRBV18; D gene: NA; CDR3 length: 14; J gene: TRBJ1-4; CDR3 DNA: TGTGCCAGCTCACCACGGCAGGAGGCTGAAAAACTGTTTTTT; CDR3 protein: CASSPRQEAEKLFF
clone size: NA; V gene: TRBV27; D gene: TRBD1; CDR3 length: 15; J gene: TRBJ1-1; CDR3 DNA: TGTGCCAGCAGTCTACTACAGGGGGCGAGAACTGAAGCTTTCTTT; CDR3 protein: CASSLLQGARTEAFF
clone size: NA; V gene: TRBV6-1; D gene: NA; CDR3 length: 16; J gene: TRBJ1-2; CDR3 DNA: TGTGCCAGCAGTGAGCGGTTTCTATGGGAGAACTATGGCTACACCTTC; CDR3 protein: CASSERFLWENYGYTF
clone size: NA; V gene: TRBV2; D gene: TRBD1; CDR3 length: 16; J gene: TRBJ1-1; CDR3 DNA: TGTGCCAGCAGTGCGCCCGGACAGGCCATGAACACTGAAGCTTTCTTT; CDR3 protein: CASSAPGQAMNTEAFF
clone size: few; V gene: TRBV4-3; D gene: NA; CDR3 length: 16; J gene: TRBJ1-2; CDR3 DNA: TGCGCCAGCAGCCAAGCCCCGGCGGACTCGGGGGGTGGCTACACCTTC; CDR3 protein: CASSQAPADSGGGYTF
clone size: NA; V gene: TRBV27; D gene: TRBD2; CDR3 length: 15; J gene: TRBJ2-3; CDR3 DNA: TGTGCCAGCAGTGCTAGCGGGAGGGCCAGCGATACGCAGTATTTT; CDR3 protein: CASSASGRASDTQYF
clone size: NA; V gene: TRBV6-6; D gene: NA; CDR3 length: 12; J gene: TRBJ2-5; CDR3 DNA: TGTGCCAGCAAGGTTCAGGAAGAGACCCAGTACTTC; CDR3 protein: CASKVQEETQYF
clone size: NA; V gene: TRBV7-9; D gene: TRBD1; CDR3 length: 16; J gene: TRBJ1-4; CDR3 DNA: TGTGCCAGCAGCTTAGTTACAGGGGGCTGGGATGAAAAACTGTTTTTT; CDR3 protein: CASSLVTGGWDEKLFF
clone size: NA; V gene: TRBV27; D gene: TRBD1; CDR3 length: 12; J gene: TRBJ1-5; CDR3 DNA: TGTGCCAGCAGCGGACAGGGTCAGCCCCAGCATTTT; CDR3 protein: CASSGQGQPQHF
clone size: NA; V gene: TRBV7-2; D gene: NA; CDR3 length: 15; J gene: TRBJ1-1; CDR3 DNA: TGTGCCAGCAGCTTTTGGGGGGGTCAGAACACTGAAGCTTTCTTT; CDR3 protein: CASSFWGGQNTEAFF
clone size: NA; V gene: TRBV19; D gene: TRBD1; CDR3 length: 15; J gene: TRBJ1-5; CDR3 DNA: TGTGCCAGTAGTATAGGGGGGACAGTGGATCAGCCCCAGCATTTT; CDR3 protein: CASSIGGTVDQPQHF
clone size: NA; V gene: TRBV5-1; D gene: TRBD1; CDR3 length: 16; J gene: TRBJ1-3; CDR3 DNA: TGCGCCAGCAGCTACGAACAGGGGGCGCCTGGAAACACCATATATTTT; CDR3 protein: CASSYEQGAPGNTIYF
clone size: NA; V gene: TRBV4-2; D gene: NA; CDR3 length: 16; J gene: TRBJ1-5; CDR3 DNA: TGTGCCAGCAGCCAAGATACAACAGGGCTGGGGCAGCCCCAGCATTTT; CDR3 protein: CASSQDTTGLGQPQHF
clone size: NA; V gene: TRBV5-6; D gene: NA; CDR3 length: 13; J gene: TRBJ1-1; CDR3 DNA: TGTGCCAGCAGACCTACAGAAAACACTGAAGCTTTCTTT; CDR3 protein: CASRPTENTEAFF
clone size: NA; V gene: TRBV29-1; D gene: NA; CDR3 length: 12; J gene: TRBJ2-1; CDR3 DNA: TGCAGCGTTGAAGGGGCGTCGGTTGAGCAGTTCTTC; CDR3 protein: CSVEGASVEQFF
clone size: NA; V gene: TRBV7-2; D gene: TRBD1; CDR3 length: 16; J gene: TRBJ2-1; CDR3 DNA: TGTGCCAGCAGCTTTGGCGGGGACAGGGTTCTAAATGAGCAGTTCTTC; CDR3 protein: CASSFGGDRVLNEQFF
clone size: NA; V gene: TRBV28; D gene: TRBD1; CDR3 length: 14; J gene: TRBJ1-1; CDR3 DNA: TGTGCCAGCAGTTTAAACAGGGGGCAAATTGAAGCTTTCTTT; CDR3 protein: CASSLNRGQIEAFF
clone size: NA; V gene: TRBV2; D gene: NA; CDR3 length: 14; J gene: TRBJ2-5; CDR3 DNA: TGTGCCAGCAGTGAGCGAGGCGGACAAGAGACCCAGTACTTC; CDR3 protein: CASSERGGQETQYF
clone size: NA; V gene: TRBV23-1; D gene: TRBD2; CDR3 length: 15; J gene: TRBJ2-1; CDR3 DNA: TGCGCCAGCAGGAGTGAAACGGGGGGAGACAATGAGCAGTTCTTC; CDR3 protein: CASRSETGGDNEQFF
clone size: NA; V gene: TRBV29-1; D gene: NA; CDR3 length: 14; J gene: TRBJ1-1; CDR3 DNA: TGCAGCGTTGAAAGGGGTAGTGGGAACACTGAAGCTTTCTTT; CDR3 protein: CSVERGSGNTEAFF
clone size: NA; V gene: TRBV9; D gene: NA; CDR3 length: 13; J gene: TRBJ2-1; CDR3 DNA: TGTGCCAGCAGCCCCCTACGCGAGGCCTCTCAGTTCTTC; CDR3 protein: CASSPLREASQFF
clone size: NA; V gene: TRBV10-2; D gene: TRBD2; CDR3 length: 18; J gene: TRBJ2-1; CDR3 DNA: TGCGCCAGCAGTGAGTATTTGATGACGGCTAGCGGGTCTAATGAGCAGTTCTTC; CDR3 protein: CASSEYLMTASGSNEQFF
clone size: NA; V gene: TRBV6-6; D gene: NA; CDR3 length: 14; J gene: TRBJ2-2; CDR3 DNA: TGTGCCAGCAGTTACTGGGAGGACACCGGGGAGCTGTTTTTT; CDR3 protein: CASSYWEDTGELFF
clone size: NA; V gene: TRBV6-6; D gene: NA; CDR3 length: 13; J gene: TRBJ2-1; CDR3 DNA: TGTGCCAGCAGTTTGGCCAATGGCTCTGAGCAGTTCTTC; CDR3 protein: CASSLANGSEQFF
clone size: once; V gene: TRBV20-1; D gene: NA; CDR3 length: 11; J gene: TRBJ1-3; CDR3 DNA: TGCAGTGCTCAGGCCGGAAACACCATATATTTT; CDR3 protein: CSAQAGNTIYF
clone size: NA; V gene: TRBV25-1; D gene: TRBD1; CDR3 length: 16; J gene: TRBJ1-2; CDR3 DNA: TGTGCCAGCAGGGCCGGGACAGGGTTAGCTAACTATGGCTACACCTTC; CDR3 protein: CASRAGTGLANYGYTF
clone size: once; V gene: TRBV5-1; D gene: NA; CDR3 length: 15; J gene: TRBJ2-1; CDR3 DNA: TGCGCCAGCAGCTTGGCAGGGATGGGATCGGATGAGCAGTTCTTC; CDR3 protein: CASSLAGMGSDEQFF
clone size: few; V gene: TRBV2; D gene: TRBD1; CDR3 length: 14; J gene: TRBJ1-6; CDR3 DNA: TGTGCCAGATCCCAGGGGGCTGATAATTCACCCCTCCACTTT; CDR3 protein: CARSQGADNSPLHF
clone size: NA; V gene: TRBV15; D gene: TRBD1; CDR3 length: 13; J gene: TRBJ2-7; CDR3 DNA: TGTGCCACCAGCAGGGACAGGTCCTACGAGCAGTACTTC; CDR3 protein: CATSRDRSYEQYF
clone size: NA; V gene: TRBV7-2; D gene: NA; CDR3 length: 15; J gene: TRBJ2-7; CDR3 DNA: TGTGCCAGCAGCTTAGCCCTAGCCCGGAACTACGAGCAGTACTTC; CDR3 protein: CASSLALARNYEQYF
clone size: NA; V gene: TRBV30; D gene: TRBD2; CDR3 length: 14; J gene: TRBJ2-1; CDR3 DNA: TGTGCCTGGAACCCGGGACTAACTTACAATGAGCAGTTCTTC; CDR3 protein: CAWNPGLTYNEQFF
clone size: once; V gene: TRBV6-1; D gene: TRBD1; CDR3 length: 15; J gene: TRBJ2-7; CDR3 DNA: TGTGCCAGCAGTGACGGCCGGACAGGGCGCTACGAGCAGTACTTC; CDR3 protein: CASSDGRTGRYEQYF